These 16 T cell receptor beta chains were sequenced from one sample in a study of blood T cell repertoires in COVID-19. The repertoire was sequenced with immunoSEQ multiplex PCR; TCRdb's copy has only in-frame clones and lacks some. The sample has 120,000 or so clones; 80% to 90% are singletons. Sample: peripheral blood. The receptors derive from a man at least 80 years old with active or convalescent COVID-19.

The chain recombines TRBV28 with TRBJ2-1, with 8 bases matching TRBD2. The CDR3 runs 19 residues. J gave up 0 bases and V 5 bases, and 15 bases lay outside the gene matches. Germline assignment: CDR1 MDHEN and CDR2 SYDVKM. CDR3 in amino acids: CASSPWTSSQSGSYNEQFF. The CDR3 DNA sequence: TGTGCCAGCAGTCCTTGGACTAGCTCGCAGTCAGGCTCCTACAATGAGCAGTTCTTC.

This clone has only a few counts. The chain recombines TRBV15 with TRBJ2-7; D might be TRBD1 (7 bases). CDR1 LNHNV and CDR2 YYDKDF come from the germline V gene (reference sequence). CDR3 size: 13 residues. Trimming shortened V by 9 bases and J by 5 bases, and 17 bases separated the two germline ends. CDR3 DNA sequence: TGTGCCACTAAATGGGGACAGCGGGACGAGCAGTACTTC. This gives the protein CATKWGQRDEQYF.

This clone was seen once. This rearrangement joins TRBV27 to TRBJ1-1; D gene uncertain. Trimming pared 5 bases from V and 1 base from J, leaving 14 bases between. This CDR3 region has 15 residues. Germline CDR1 MNHEY, CDR2 SMNVEV (reference sequence). CDR3 loop: CASSPSSLRNTEAFF. CDR3 nucleotides: TGTGCCAGCAGTCCTTCCTCATTGAGGAACACTGAAGCTTTCTTT.

Written as DNA, the CDR3 is TGTGCCAGCTCAGAAACAAGGGACAGTTGGGAGCAGTACTTC. Translation gives CASSETRDSWEQYF. The chain links TRBV18 to TRBJ2-7, with 7 bases that match TRBD1. From germline, CDR1 is KGHSH and CDR2 LQKENI. The CDR3 loop spans 14 amino acids. Trimming removed 5 bases from V and 7 bases from J; junction bases left unmatched: 11.

This chain uses TRBV7-2 with TRBJ2-1, with 7 bases matching TRBD2. The CDR3 totals 13 residues. CDR1 is SGHTA and CDR2 is FQGNSA in the germline V gene. Trimming cost V 5 bases and J 9 bases; bases outside gene matches: 7. CDR3 bases: TGTGCCAGCAGCCGATGGGAGGGGACTGAGCAGTTCTTC. Amino acids: CASSRWEGTEQFF. The whole variable domain, remainder taken from reference TRBV7-2 and TRBJ2-1, is GAGVSQSPSNKVTEKGKDVELRCDPISGHTALYWYRQSLGQGLEFLIYFQGNSAPDKSGLPSDRFSAERTGGSVSTLTIQRTQQEDSAVYLCASSRWEGTEQFFGPGTRLTVL.

The chain couples TRBV5-1 to TRBJ1-1; D might be TRBD1 (6 bases). The V end lost 2 bases, the J end lost 1 base, and 12 bases lay between the germline ends. This CDR3 has 15 residues. Germline-derived CDR1 and CDR2 are SGHRS and YFSETQ. The CDR3: CASSFSGGTNTEAFF. The DNA for the CDR3 is TGCGCCAGCAGCTTTTCGGGGGGCACGAACACTGAAGCTTTCTTT.

The chain recombines TRBV6-5 with TRBJ1-4, with D maybe TRBD1 (6 bases). This CDR3 is 14 amino acids long. The germline V and J ends were trimmed by 4 bases and 8 bases, with 14 bases remaining between them. From germline, CDR1 is MNHEY and CDR2 SVGAGI. The chain's CDR3 is CASSLLQGGEKLFF. The CDR3 bases are TGTGCCAGCAGTTTACTACAGGGAGGGGAAAAACTGTTTTTT.

The chain employs TRBV2 and TRBJ1-4; D gene uncertain. Germline loops: CDR1 SNHLY, CDR2 FYNNEI. CDR3 length: 13 residues. V lost 6 bases to trimming and J lost 5 bases, with 10 bases between them. The CDR3 DNA sequence: TGTGCCAGCAGACGGGAATTAAATGAAAAACTGTTTTTT. This translates into CASRRELNEKLFF. Using reference TRBV2 and TRBJ1-4 for the parts outside the CDR3, the full variable domain is EPEVTQTPSHQVTQMGQEVILRCVPISNHLYFYWYRQILGQKVEFLVSFYNNEISEKSEIFDDQFSVERPDGSNFTLKIRSTKLEDSAMYFCASRRELNEKLFFGSGTQLSVL.

The V call is TRBV6-5, the J call TRBJ1-2; TRBD1 matches 8 bases. CDR1 is MNHEY and CDR2 is SVGAGI in the germline V gene. The CDR3 has 14 amino acids. Unmatched junction bases numbered 7, after V lost 5 bases and J lost 5 bases. CDR3 nucleotides: TGTGCCAGCAGTCAAAACGACAGGGGTTATGGCTACACCTTC. Translation: CASSQNDRGYGYTF.

Concerning this clone: Sequence at one end of the junction differs from germline and may be a read error. The chain links TRBV19 to TRBJ1-2, with D perhaps matching TRBD1 (5 bases). Looked up from germline, CDR1 is LNHDA and CDR2 is SQIVND (reference sequence). The length of the CDR3 is 14 residues. CDR3 sequence: CASSIGRVRYGYTF. DNA of the CDR3: TGTGCCAGTAGCATAGGCAGGGTACGCTATGGCTACACCTTC.

The rearrangement links TRBV12-3 or TRBV12-4 to TRBJ1-1, with TRBD1 as a possible D gene (5 bases). V gave up 4 bases and J gave up 5 bases, with 11 bases separating them. The CDR3 contains 13 residues. The CDR3 region is CASSSGVQTEAFF. The CDR3 DNA follows: TGTGCCAGCAGTTCGGGGGTACAGACTGAAGCTTTCTTT.

This clone has only one observation. V is TRBV18 and J is TRBJ1-3; no definite D call. The germline V gene encodes CDR1 KGHSH and CDR2 LQKENI. CDR3 length: 13 residues. V was trimmed by 3 bases and J by 3 bases, leaving 6 bases between them. The CDR3 reads CASSPSGGNTIYF. CDR3 sequence (DNA): TGTGCCAGCTCACCGAGTGGTGGAAACACCATATATTTT.

The chain carries TRBV4-1 and TRBJ1-2; no definite D call. The V end was cut by 0 bases, the J end by 4 bases, with 15 bases between. The CDR3 totals 16 residues. Germline V gene data show CDR1 as MGHRA and CDR2 as YSYEKL. CDR3 nucleotide sequence: TGCGCCAGCAGCCAAGAACGCACCAACCCCGGCTATGGCTACACCTTC. It codes for CASSQERTNPGYGYTF.

The rearrangement links TRBV24-1 to TRBJ2-3; TRBD2 aligns across 7 bases. Trimming took 2 bases from V and 10 from J; bases not matched to a gene: 20. Germline V gene data show CDR1 as KGHDR and CDR2 as SFDVKD. This CDR3 contains 18 residues. CDR3 amino acids: CATSDSLPETGGSGAQYF. The CDR3 coding sequence is TGTGCCACCAGTGATTCCCTTCCAGAGACGGGGGGTTCTGGGGCGCAGTATTTT.

The chain joins TRBV6-5 to TRBJ2-7; 9 bases agree with TRBD2. Germline V lookup: CDR1 MNHEY, CDR2 SVGAGI. With 7 bases clipped from V and 0 bases from J, the junction kept 4 bases outside the gene matches. This CDR3 region has 14 residues. CDR3 sequence (DNA): TGTGCCAGCAAGATAGCGGGGGACTCCTACGAGCAGTACTTC. This gives the protein CASKIAGDSYEQYF.

The genes are TRBV7-2 and TRBJ2-2; D ambiguous. V shed 3 bases and J shed 1 base, with 3 bases lying between them. Germline values: CDR1 SGHTA, CDR2 FQGNSA. The CDR3 consists of 13 residues. CDR3 sequence (DNA): TGTGCCAGCAGCTTCCGGAACACCGGGGAGCTGTTTTTT. Protein: CASSFRNTGELFF.